A selection of T cell receptor beta chains follows, all from one sample in a study of T-cell reconstitution after alpha-beta-depleted transplantation in children. TCRdb reprocessed the PCR reads via MiXCR and lists one record per CDR3 protein. This sample has approximately 640,000 distinct CDR3 sequences; 16% occur once, and the top ten carry around 0.96%. Sequences were derived from PBMCs from the stem cell graft donor, sampled from the stem cell graft. These receptors came from a human donor who donated a stem cell graft to a child with acute myeloid leukemia. CDR3s include the opening cysteine and the closing phenylalanine or tryptophan. Each record gives: D gene, clone size, V gene, J gene, CDR3 protein, CDR3 DNA. D genes are given only for firm matches. Rows may omit the clone size; those that give it use once, few, many or a size class.

D: TRBD1; size: many; V: TRBV6-1; J: TRBJ1-5; CDR3: CASSAGTDPNQPQHF; DNA: TGTGCCAGCAGTGCAGGGACAGACCCCAATCAGCCCCAGCATTTT
D: .; size: .; V: TRBV7-9; J: TRBJ2-7; CDR3: CASSMTGTYEQYF; DNA: TGTGCCAGCAGCATGACAGGCACCTACGAGCAGTACTTC
D: TRBD1; size: many; V: TRBV15; J: TRBJ1-1; CDR3: CATSRRDSKNTEAFF; DNA: TGTGCCACCAGCAGAAGGGACAGCAAGAACACTGAAGCTTTCTTT
D: .; size: many; V: TRBV6-1; J: TRBJ2-3; CDR3: CASSEGRDTQYF; DNA: TGTGCCAGCAGTGAAGGCAGGGATACGCAGTATTTT
D: .; size: many; V: TRBV29-1; J: TRBJ2-3; CDR3: CSGSTDTQYF; DNA: TGCAGCGGATCCACAGATACGCAGTATTTT
D: .; size: .; V: TRBV29-1; J: TRBJ2-1; CDR3: CSVEWAWDNEQFF; DNA: TGCAGCGTTGAGTGGGCTTGGGACAATGAGCAGTTCTTC
D: .; size: once; V: TRBV11-2; J: TRBJ2-7; CDR3: CASSFTAESSYEQYF; DNA: TGTGCCAGCAGCTTCACGGCAGAAAGCTCCTACGAGCAGTACTTC
D: TRBD2; size: .; V: TRBV6-5; J: TRBJ2-3; CDR3: CASSYLAGGTTDTQYF; DNA: TGTGCCAGCAGTTACTTAGCGGGGGGAACCACAGATACGCAGTATTTT
D: .; size: many; V: TRBV5-1; J: TRBJ1-1; CDR3: CASSGTAEAFF; DNA: TGCGCCAGCAGCGGGACGGCAGAAGCTTTCTTT
D: .; size: .; V: TRBV12-3/TRBV12-4; J: TRBJ1-1; CDR3: CASSPGDLTEAFF; DNA: TGTGCCAGCAGCCCAGGGGATTTAACTGAAGCTTTCTTT
D: TRBD1; size: .; V: TRBV7-9; J: TRBJ1-2; CDR3: CASSWGQGIYGYTF; DNA: TGTGCCAGCAGCTGGGGACAGGGGATCTATGGCTACACCTTC
D: TRBD1; size: few; V: TRBV6-1; J: TRBJ2-1; CDR3: CASTLTGARGEQFF; DNA: TGTGCCAGCACCTTGACAGGGGCGAGGGGTGAGCAGTTCTTC
D: .; size: .; V: TRBV12-3/TRBV12-4; J: TRBJ1-1; CDR3: CASSKQRGVEAFF; DNA: TGTGCCAGCAGTAAGCAGAGAGGAGTTGAAGCTTTCTTT
D: .; size: few; V: TRBV20-1; J: TRBJ2-4; CDR3: CSAGYSLAKNIQYF; DNA: TGCAGTGCTGGGTACTCTCTAGCCAAAAACATTCAGTACTTC
D: .; size: many; V: TRBV29-1; J: TRBJ2-7; CDR3: CSVAGTKARGNHPYEQYF; DNA: TGCAGCGTGGCCGGGACAAAGGCTAGAGGGAACCATCCCTACGAGCAGTACTTC
D: .; size: many; V: TRBV5-5; J: TRBJ1-1; CDR3: CASSVNTEAFF; DNA: TGTGCCAGCAGCGTCAACACTGAAGCTTTCTTT
D: .; size: many; V: TRBV12-3/TRBV12-4; J: TRBJ1-1; CDR3: CASSSPQSYTEAFF; DNA: TGTGCCAGCAGTTCCCCCCAGTCCTACACTGAAGCTTTCTTT
D: .; size: many; V: TRBV29-1; J: TRBJ2-1; CDR3: CSVGPTGNEQFF; DNA: TGCAGCGTTGGGCCAACAGGGAATGAGCAGTTCTTC
D: TRBD1; size: few; V: TRBV20-1; J: TRBJ2-1; CDR3: CSASQETGPYNEQFF; DNA: TGCAGTGCTAGCCAGGAGACAGGGCCCTACAATGAGCAGTTCTTC
D: .; size: .; V: TRBV20-1; J: TRBJ2-2; CDR3: CSANPQNTGELFF; DNA: TGCAGTGCTAATCCACAGAACACCGGGGAGCTGTTTTTT
D: .; size: few; V: TRBV25-1; J: TRBJ1-2; CDR3: CASSEQGHGYTF; DNA: TGTGCCAGCAGTGAACAGGGCCATGGCTACACCTTC
D: .; size: .; V: TRBV27; J: TRBJ1-4; CDR3: CASSRGQTNEKLFF; DNA: TGTGCCAGCAGTCGTGGGCAGACTAATGAAAAACTGTTTTTT
D: .; size: .; V: TRBV20-1; J: TRBJ2-3; CDR3: CSGRQGGPDTQYF; DNA: TGCAGTGGTAGGCAGGGTGGTCCAGATACGCAGTATTTT
D: .; size: many; V: TRBV27; J: TRBJ1-5; CDR3: CASRSRGATNQPQHF; DNA: TGTGCCAGCAGATCCCGAGGGGCGACCAATCAGCCCCAGCATTTT
D: .; size: many; V: TRBV10-3; J: TRBJ2-5; CDR3: CATEGEQETQYF; DNA: TGTGCCACCGAGGGGGAGCAAGAGACCCAGTACTTC
D: .; size: .; V: TRBV10-2; J: TRBJ1-1; CDR3: CASSASDTEAFF; DNA: TGCGCCAGCAGTGCTTCTGACACTGAAGCTTTCTTT
D: .; size: many; V: TRBV4-3; J: TRBJ2-7; CDR3: CASSTLSGEQYF; DNA: TGCGCCAGCAGCACCCTTAGCGGCGAGCAGTACTTC
D: .; size: .; V: TRBV12-3/TRBV12-4; J: TRBJ1-1; CDR3: CASSSRNRNTEAFF; DNA: TGTGCCAGCAGCTCCCGGAACAGGAACACTGAAGCTTTCTTT
D: .; size: few; V: TRBV6-1; J: TRBJ1-5; CDR3: CASSTGGSGNQPQHF; DNA: TGTGCCAGCAGTACCGGGGGGTCGGGTAATCAGCCCCAGCATTTT
D: .; size: few; V: TRBV12-3/TRBV12-4; J: TRBJ1-4; CDR3: CASSPTTNEKLFF; DNA: TGTGCCAGCAGCCCCACAACTAATGAAAAACTGTTTTTT
D: TRBD1; size: .; V: TRBV28; J: TRBJ1-1; CDR3: CASRSDRGDTEAFF; DNA: TGTGCCAGCAGGTCAGACAGGGGCGACACTGAAGCTTTCTTT
D: .; size: .; V: TRBV11-1; J: TRBJ2-3; CDR3: CASSPNWITDTQYF; DNA: TGTGCCAGCAGCCCCAACTGGATAACAGATACGCAGTATTTT
D: TRBD1; size: many; V: TRBV20-1; J: TRBJ2-3; CDR3: CSARALSGTGADTQYF; DNA: TGCAGTGCTAGAGCCCTTTCCGGGACAGGGGCAGATACGCAGTATTTT
D: TRBD2; size: .; V: TRBV20-1; J: TRBJ2-3; CDR3: CSGSPGLAGAHASTDTQYF; DNA: TGCAGTGGTTCACCCGGACTAGCGGGGGCGCACGCTAGCACAGATACGCAGTATTTT
D: .; size: .; V: TRBV10-3; J: TRBJ2-3; CDR3: CATKPGTNTDTQYF; DNA: TGTGCCACGAAACCAGGGACCAACACAGATACGCAGTATTTT
D: TRBD2; size: .; V: TRBV7-3; J: TRBJ2-1; CDR3: CASSLIGGGAYNEQFF; DNA: TGTGCCAGCAGCTTAATAGGCGGGGGGGCCTACAATGAGCAGTTCTTC
D: .; size: .; V: TRBV12-3/TRBV12-4; J: TRBJ1-3; CDR3: CASSLWGTSGNTIYF; DNA: TGTGCCAGCAGTTTATGGGGGACCTCTGGAAACACCATATATTTT
D: .; size: .; V: TRBV29-1; J: TRBJ1-1; CDR3: CSVGRANTEAFF; DNA: TGCAGCGTTGGACGGGCGAACACTGAAGCTTTCTTT
D: .; size: few; V: TRBV7-9; J: TRBJ2-1; CDR3: CASSLERGRNEQFF; DNA: TGTGCCAGCAGCTTAGAAAGGGGAAGAAATGAGCAGTTCTTC
D: .; size: .; V: TRBV20-1; J: TRBJ1-5; CDR3: CSAVDRGDYSNQPQHF; DNA: TGCAGTGCTGTGGACAGAGGTGACTATAGCAATCAGCCCCAGCATTTT
D: .; size: many; V: TRBV27; J: TRBJ1-2; CDR3: CASSPAGALFYGYTF; DNA: TGTGCCAGCAGTCCAGCAGGGGCCCTTTTCTATGGCTACACCTTC
D: .; size: few; V: TRBV7-8; J: TRBJ2-2; CDR3: CASSPTPIGALFF; DNA: TGTGCCAGCAGCCCCACACCGATCGGGGCGCTGTTTTTT
D: TRBD1; size: many; V: TRBV27; J: TRBJ1-1; CDR3: CASRETGYNLLNTEAFF; DNA: TGTGCCAGCAGAGAGACAGGGTACAACTTGTTGAACACTGAAGCTTTCTTT
D: .; size: few; V: TRBV20-1; J: TRBJ1-2; CDR3: CSARDLGLDNYGYTF; DNA: TGCAGTGCTAGAGATCTCGGACTTGATAACTATGGCTACACCTTC
D: .; size: few; V: TRBV7-9; J: TRBJ1-4; CDR3: CASSLRVGTNEKLFF; DNA: TGTGCCAGCAGCTTACGGGTGGGAACTAATGAAAAACTGTTTTTT
D: .; size: .; V: TRBV5-1; J: TRBJ2-3; CDR3: CASSTSGFEADTQYF; DNA: TGCGCCAGCAGCACATCAGGATTTGAAGCAGATACGCAGTATTTT
D: TRBD1; size: many; V: TRBV23-1; J: TRBJ2-5; CDR3: CASSQSPGQGKETQYF; DNA: TGCGCCAGCAGTCAATCCCCGGGACAGGGAAAAGAGACCCAGTACTTC
D: TRBD1; size: .; V: TRBV5-1; J: TRBJ2-2; CDR3: CASSLIQGAFRELFF; DNA: TGCGCCAGCAGCTTGATCCAGGGGGCTTTCCGGGAGCTGTTTTTT
D: .; size: .; V: TRBV19; J: TRBJ1-5; CDR3: CASSIGLYSNQPQHF; DNA: TGTGCCAGTAGTATAGGACTGTATAGCAATCAGCCCCAGCATTTT
D: .; size: many; V: TRBV29-1; J: TRBJ2-7; CDR3: CSVDGGLGTYEQYF; DNA: TGCAGCGTTGACGGAGGATTGGGTACCTACGAGCAGTACTTC
D: .; size: .; V: TRBV20-1; J: TRBJ2-5; CDR3: CSATPGLRTETQYF; DNA: TGCAGTGCTACCCCGGGACTCCGGACGGAGACCCAGTACTTC
D: TRBD1; size: many; V: TRBV20-1; J: TRBJ2-3; CDR3: CSAPLIGQGTADTQYF; DNA: TGCAGTGCCCCCCTGATAGGACAGGGAACAGCAGATACGCAGTATTTT